This passage covers 25 T cell receptor beta chains from one sample sequenced in a study of CD8+ T cells in alopecia areata. The sequencing template was cDNA reverse transcribed from extracted RNA. The data were produced by immunoSEQ multiplex PCR, yet TCRdb's version contains in-frame clones alone and is incomplete. The sample holds about 180,000 clones, roughly 50% seen once. The treatment is: oral pan-JAK inhibitor, 5-10 mg twice daily. The sample in question was CD8+ T cells sorted from blood, obtained at week 24, from a patient treated with tofacitinib. The receptors were sampled from a human donor with alopecia areata.

Remarks on this clone: The sample contains more than one DNA sequence encoding this CDR3. The chain combines TRBV9 with TRBJ1-1; the match to TRBD1 covers 7 bases. The CDR3 sequence is 14 residues long. Germline V gene data show CDR1 as SGDLS and CDR2 as YYNGEE. V lost 0 bases and J lost 2; bases outside the gene matches: 1. The CDR3 region is CASSVGQGNTEAFF. In DNA form, the CDR3 reads TGTGCCAGCAGCGTAGGACAGGGAAACACTGAAGCTTTCTTT.

This chain joins TRBV4-1 and TRBJ1-1; D possibly corresponds to TRBD1 (5 bases). The ends were cut back, 4 bases at V and 0 bases at J, with 6 bases in the middle. CDR3 length: 13 amino acids. Germline V lookup: CDR1 MGHRA, CDR2 YSYEKL. The CDR3 bases are TGCGCCAGCAGCCGACAGTTGAACACTGAAGCTTTCTTT. Its translation is CASSRQLNTEAFF.

This chain links TRBV11-2 with TRBJ2-7, with D possibly called TRBD1 or TRBD2 (5 bases each). Trimming took 4 bases from V and 1 from J, leaving 14 bases between them. Germline V lookup: CDR1 SGHAT, CDR2 FQNNGV. The CDR3 totals 15 residues. In DNA, the CDR3 is TGTGCCAGCAGCTCACCGGGACCTATTTCCTACGAGCAGTACTTC. Translating gives CASSSPGPISYEQYF.

This chain links TRBV7-6 with TRBJ1-6; a possible D gene is TRBD1 (5 bases). V gave up 5 bases and J gave up 3 bases, with 11 bases separating them. CDR3 length: 15 amino acids. Germline values: CDR1 SGHVS, CDR2 FNYEAQ. CDR3 amino acids: CASSPRASYNSPLHF. The CDR3 nucleotides are TGTGCCAGCAGCCCCAGGGCTAGCTATAATTCACCCCTCCACTTT.

DNA of the CDR3: TGCAGCGTTCTGGCCGGATCCTACGAGCAGTACTTC. Protein: CSVLAGSYEQYF. The chain combines TRBV29-1 with TRBJ2-7; D is ambiguous. The V gene's germline CDR1 is SQVTM and CDR2 ANQGSEA. The V gene lost 5 bases and the J gene lost 1 base, with 9 bases spanning the gap. CDR3 length: 12 amino acids.

The count of this clone is one. The chain joins TRBV5-6 to TRBJ2-7, with 7 nucleotides matching TRBD1. CDR1 is SGHDT and CDR2 is YYEEEE in the germline V gene. The CDR3 has 15 amino acids. V gave up 5 bases and J gave up 2 bases; unmatched junction bases: 10. CDR3 bases: TGTGCCAGCAGTTCCCCCTCGGACAGGCCCTACGAGCAGTACTTC. Encoded protein: CASSSPSDRPYEQYF.

This clone has only one observation. V and J are TRBV5-1 and TRBJ2-2; no definite D call. The length of the CDR3 is 12 residues. Germline lookup yields CDR1 SGHRS and CDR2 YFSETQ. V was trimmed by 6 bases and J by 6 bases, leaving 9 bases between them. CDR3: CASTEDPGELFF. The CDR3 DNA sequence: TGCGCCAGCACCGAAGACCCCGGGGAGCTGTTTTTT.

There are a few counts of this clone. The V call is TRBV4-3, the J call TRBJ1-2; D gene unclear. Germline V gene sequence: CDR1 LGHNA, CDR2 YSLEER. The CDR3 sequence is 14 residues long. V shed 4 bases and J shed 6 bases, with 15 bases lying between them. DNA for the CDR3: TGCGCCAGCAGCCCTACTGTGCAGGCTAATGGCTACACCTTC. Its translation: CASSPTVQANGYTF.

The genes are TRBV7-6 and TRBJ2-1; 9 positions agree with TRBD2. The J segment lost 6 bases and the V segment lost 5 bases, leaving 5 bases of the junction unmatched. The CDR3 is made up of 14 amino acids. Germline V gives CDR1 SGHVS, CDR2 FNYEAQ. CDR3 amino acids: CASSLRTSANEQFF. CDR3 coding DNA: TGTGCCAGCAGCCTACGGACTAGCGCCAATGAGCAGTTCTTC.

The chain joins TRBV7-2 to TRBJ2-5; 8 bases line up with TRBD1. CDR1 and CDR2 from the germline V gene are SGHTA and FQGNSA. With V trimmed by 4 bases and J by 5 bases, 6 bases remained unmatched. CDR3 length: 14 amino acids. CDR3 sequence (DNA): TGTGCCAGCAGCTGGACAGGGCAGCAGGAGACCCAGTACTTC. It encodes CASSWTGQQETQYF.

The chain couples TRBV19 to TRBJ1-6; D not resolved. This CDR3 has 12 residues. Deletions cut 4 bases from V and 7 bases from J, with 5 bases between. The germline V gene has CDR1 LNHDA and CDR2 SQIVND (reference sequence). The CDR3 loop reads CASSTRNSPLHF. In DNA, the CDR3 is TGTGCCAGTAGTACTCGCAATTCACCCCTCCACTTT.

This chain links TRBV23-1 with TRBJ1-2, with 9 bases fitting TRBD1. TRBV23-1 is noted as an ORF with a role that remains uncertain. This CDR3 is 16 amino acids long. The V and J ends lost 0 bases and 3 bases, in that order; junction bases with no gene match: 5. In DNA, the CDR3 is TGCGCCAGCAGTCAATCGCGAGACAGGGGGGACTATGGCTACACCTTC. Residues: CASSQSRDRGDYGYTF.

This chain uses TRBV27 with TRBJ2-7, with D tentatively TRBD1 (6 bases). With 4 bases removed from V and 3 bases from J, the gap between germline ends came to 10 bases. The CDR3 has 13 amino acids. CDR1 and CDR2 (germline): MNHEY, SMNVEV (reference sequence). The CDR3, as DNA: TGTGCCAGCAGTTATACGACAGGCTACGAGCAGTACTTC. As protein: CASSYTTGYEQYF.

The chain carries TRBV6-5 and TRBJ2-5; 10 bases match TRBD2. After removal of 0 bases from V and 2 bases from J, the junction contained 0 bases not matched to a gene. The V gene's germline CDR1 is MNHEY and CDR2 SVGAGI. CDR3 length equals 15 residues. Written as DNA, the CDR3 is TGTGCCAGCAGTTACTCGACTAGCGGGCAAGAGACCCAGTACTTC. Its protein product is CASSYSTSGQETQYF.

This clone showed up just a few times. This CDR3 is also generated by other DNA sequences in the sample. The chain combines TRBV29-1 with TRBJ1-5; 7 bases align to TRBD1. CDR3 size: 13 residues. Germline CDR1 is SQVTM and CDR2 is ANQGSEA. V shed 7 bases and J 3 bases; nucleotides not matched to a gene: 6. DNA for the CDR3: TGCAGCGCAGAAACAGGGGACAATCAGCCCCAGCATTTT. Amino acid sequence: CSAETGDNQPQHF.

This clone came up once. The V gene is TRBV6-5, the J gene TRBJ2-7; possible D gene TRBD2, 7 bases. The germline V gene encodes CDR1 MNHEY and CDR2 SVGAGI. This CDR3 spans 15 amino acids. Trimming left V 2 bases short and J 7 bases short, with 18 bases between. CDR3 sequence reads: CASSYAGATSEEQYF. CDR3 sequence (DNA): TGTGCCAGCAGTTACGCGGGGGCAACCTCGGAAGAGCAGTACTTC.

This clone has a single count. This chain uses TRBV9 with TRBJ1-5; D remains unclear. The germline V gene encodes CDR1 SGDLS and CDR2 YYNGEE. Trimming stripped 0 bases from V and 5 bases from J, with 12 bases between. The CDR3 loop spans 15 amino acids. CDR3: CASSVGPGLDQPQHF. In nucleotides, the CDR3 is TGTGCCAGCAGCGTAGGACCGGGGTTGGATCAGCCCCAGCATTTT.

The sample holds a few counts of this clone. The chain combines TRBV7-9 with TRBJ2-1, with 12 nucleotides matching TRBD1. The trim removed 6 bases at V and 7 bases at J, leaving 10 bases unmatched. This CDR3 is built from 16 residues. Germline V lookup: CDR1 SEHNR, CDR2 FQNEAQ (reference sequence). This CDR3 is CASSHPQGQGANEQFF. As DNA, the CDR3 is TGTGCCAGCAGTCACCCTCAGGGACAGGGGGCTAATGAGCAGTTCTTC.

This clone was found a few times. The chain is built from TRBV29-1 and TRBJ1-6, with a weak D call TRBD1 (5 bases). The CDR3 runs to 18 residues. The V end was cut by 1 base, the J end by 2 bases, with 18 bases between. Germline values: CDR1 SQVTM, CDR2 ANQGSEA. The CDR3, as DNA: TGCAGCGTTGAAGGTGGGCGTAAGGGGAGGACCTATAATTCACCCCTCCACTTT. Translated, it gives CSVEGGRKGRTYNSPLHF.

This chain joins TRBV29-1 and TRBJ1-1; D uncertain. Germline V gene sequence: CDR1 SQVTM, CDR2 ANQGSEA. V was pared by 3 bases and J by 2 bases, with 13 bases between. This CDR3 is 14 amino acids long. The CDR3 nucleotides are TGCAGCGTTGATGACCCAGAAGCTAACACTGAAGCTTTCTTT. This encodes CSVDDPEANTEAFF. Using reference TRBV29-1 and TRBJ1-1 for the parts outside the CDR3, the full variable domain is SAVISQKPSRDICQRGTSLTIQCQVDSQVTMMFWYRQQPGQSLTLIATANQGSEATYESGFVIDKFPISRPNLTFSTLTVSNMSPEDSSIYLCSVDDPEANTEAFFGQGTRLTVV.

The CDR3 reads CASRGTGGLETQYF. DNA for the CDR3: TGTGCCAGCAGGGGGACAGGGGGATTGGAGACCCAGTACTTC. V and J are TRBV6-5 and TRBJ2-5, with 11 bases aligning to TRBD1. This CDR3 is built from 14 residues. V lost 6 bases and J lost 5; bases outside the gene matches: 5. Germline CDR1 is MNHEY and CDR2 is SVGAGI.

The chain links TRBV7-6 to TRBJ2-3, with D tentatively TRBD1 or TRBD2 (5 bases each). V lost 5 bases and J lost 0, with 12 bases in between. Germline V gene data show CDR1 as SGHVS and CDR2 as FNYEAQ. The CDR3 extends over 15 amino acids. Written as DNA, the CDR3 is TGTGCCAGCAGCAGGACTGGGGCTAGCACAGATACGCAGTATTTT. Protein: CASSRTGASTDTQYF.

The chain is built from TRBV9 and TRBJ1-1, with a weak D call TRBD1 (5 bases). The CDR3 has 13 amino acids. From germline, CDR1 is SGDLS and CDR2 YYNGEE. Trimming removed 0 bases at V and 8 bases at J, with 11 bases between. The CDR3 nucleotides are TGTGCCAGCAGCGTAGCTGGGTCAGGGGAAGCTTTCTTT. As protein: CASSVAGSGEAFF.

Worth noting for this clone: At one end, the junction sequence differs from germline, possibly due to a read error. V and J are TRBV29-1 and TRBJ2-7; the match to TRBD1 covers 7 bases. Looked up from germline, CDR1 is SQVTM and CDR2 is ANQGSEA. CDR3 length: 15 residues. CDR3 sequence reads: CSVEDVRQGSHEQYF. The CDR3 bases are TGCAGCGTTGAAGACGTGAGACAGGGCTCCCACGAGCAGTACTTC.

The chain links TRBV28 to TRBJ1-6; 9 nucleotides match TRBD1. Trimming cost V 5 bases and J 10 bases; bases outside gene matches: 9. The CDR3 totals 15 residues. CDR1 is MDHEN, CDR2 SYDVKM, per germline. The CDR3, as DNA: TGTGCCAGCAGTGGGGACAGGGAGGGTTGGTCACCCCTCCACTTT. Residues: CASSGDREGWSPLHF.